The 21 T cell receptor beta chains listed next were all sequenced from one sample in a study of T cell repertoires in cytomegalovirus infection. MiXCR was run by TCRdb on the reads, yielding one entry per CDR3 protein. The sample includes approximately 83,000 distinct CDR3 sequences, 20% to 30% of them seen just once. Antigens for these TCRs are unknown. Here the sequenced sample was CD8+ T cells from cultured PBMCs, taken from culture after CMV antigen stimulation. These receptors originate from a human donor in good health (CMV status not recorded). Some clones in this sample may be carry-over from other donors' samples.

The rearrangement uses TRBV27 and TRBJ2-7, with 8 bases lining up with TRBD2. CDR3 length: 19 amino acids. The germline V gene encodes CDR1 MNHEY and CDR2 SMNVEV (reference sequence). The V and J ends lost 10 bases and 3 bases, in that order; junction bases with no gene match: 26. The DNA for the CDR3 is TGTGCCACCTCCGGACGGACCCCCCCGGCCAGCGGGAGAGGCTACGAGCAGTACTTC. Translated, it gives CATSGRTPPASGRGYEQYF.

V usage is TRBV6-1 and J usage is TRBJ2-3; D gene uncertain. Trimming stripped 10 bases from V and 0 bases from J, with 11 bases between. Germline CDR1 MNHNS, CDR2 SASEGT. The CDR3 consists of 13 residues. The DNA of the CDR3 is TGTGCCAACCAGGACGGAAGCACAGATACGCAGTATTTT. Translated: CANQDGSTDTQYF.

This clonotype was picked up a small number of times. The rearrangement uses TRBV5-6 and TRBJ2-2, with D possibly TRBD2 on 6 matching bases. Trimming took off 7 bases at V and 4 bases at J, with 11 bases between the two ends. Germline V gene data show CDR1 as SGHDT and CDR2 as YYEEEE. CDR3 size: 13 residues. The DNA of the CDR3 is TGTGCCAGCTGCTCGGGGGTCACCGGGGAGCTGTTTTTT. Translating it yields CASCSGVTGELFF.

In its sample, this clonotype was seen many times. The chain combines TRBV6-1 with TRBJ2-2; 9 nucleotides match TRBD1. Germline V CDR1 and CDR2: MNHNS, SASEGT. The CDR3 is 16 amino acids. V shed 6 bases, J shed 4 bases, and the junction held 9 bases outside the gene matches. The CDR3: CASRTPGQGVTGELFF. DNA of the CDR3: TGTGCCAGCAGAACTCCGGGACAGGGTGTCACCGGGGAGCTGTTTTTT.

This clonotype has only a few counts. This chain uses TRBV5-6 with TRBJ2-7; 7 bases fit TRBD2. Germline CDR1 reads SGHDT; CDR2 reads YYEEEE. After removal of 3 bases from V and 3 bases from J, the junction contained 3 bases not matched to a gene. This CDR3 has 13 amino acids. Here the CDR3 reads CASSSGTNYEQYF. The CDR3 nucleotides read TGTGCCAGCAGCTCCGGGACTAACTACGAGCAGTACTTC.

Many counts were recorded for this clonotype. The chain recombines TRBV6-6 with TRBJ1-1, with D uncertain. V was shortened by 0 bases and J by 1 base, with 3 bases between the two germline ends. Germline CDR1 MNHNY, CDR2 SVGAGI (reference sequence). The CDR3 contains 13 residues. The CDR3 coding sequence is TGTGCCAGCAGTTACTCACAGAACACTGAAGCTTTCTTT. This translates into CASSYSQNTEAFF.

This clonotype was detected a few times. The chain uses TRBV15 and TRBJ1-5, with D possibly matching TRBD1 (6 bases). This CDR3 has 16 residues. From germline, CDR1 is LNHNV and CDR2 YYDKDF (reference sequence). Trimming stripped 0 bases from V and 7 bases from J, with 16 bases between. This chain's CDR3 is CATSRDDRGGFQPQHF. DNA for the CDR3: TGTGCCACCAGCAGAGATGATCGGGGGGGCTTCCAGCCCCAGCATTTT.

In this sample, this clonotype turned up many times. The chain combines TRBV7-9 with TRBJ1-2, with D unresolved. This CDR3 region has 16 residues. In germline, CDR1 is SEHNR, CDR2 FQNEAQ (reference sequence). V was shortened by 5 bases and J by 8 bases, with 24 bases between the two germline ends. DNA of the CDR3: TGTGCCAGCAGCAATCCCTCACGGACCGGGGAGTGGGGCTACACCTTC. It specifies CASSNPSRTGEWGYTF.

The V gene is TRBV6-5, the J gene TRBJ2-7; TRBD2 matches 9 bases. The trim removed 6 bases at V and 0 bases at J, leaving 6 bases unmatched. Germline V gene sequence: CDR1 MNHEY, CDR2 SVGAGI. The CDR3 has 15 residues. The CDR3 reads CASRDLSGSSYEQYF. CDR3 bases: TGTGCCAGCAGAGATCTTAGCGGGAGCTCCTACGAGCAGTACTTC.

At least ten counts were recorded for this clonotype. The chain is built from TRBV6-4 and TRBJ2-2; D ambiguous. With 2 bases removed from V and 3 bases from J, the gap between germline ends came to 4 bases. Per the germline V gene, CDR1 is MRHNA and CDR2 is SNTAGT. The CDR3 is 13 residues long. This chain's CDR3 is CASSDRDTGELFF. CDR3 in DNA: TGTGCCAGCAGTGACCGGGACACCGGGGAGCTGTTTTTT.

This clonotype was counted many times. The genes are TRBV12-3 or TRBV12-4 and TRBJ1-5, with D possibly matching TRBD1 (5 bases). This CDR3 spans 15 amino acids. The V end lost 1 base, the J end lost 2 bases, and 9 bases lay between the germline ends. In DNA, the CDR3 is TGTGCCAGCAGTTTAGGTAGGGGAGGCAATCAGCCCCAGCATTTT. Translating gives CASSLGRGGNQPQHF.

This clonotype has only a few counts. This chain joins TRBV2 and TRBJ1-5; D is ambiguous. Deletions cut 3 bases from V and 5 bases from J, with 8 bases between. Looked up from germline, CDR1 is SNHLY and CDR2 is FYNNEI. The CDR3 runs 13 residues. The CDR3 is CASSDEGYQPQHF. The DNA of the CDR3 is TGTGCCAGCAGTGACGAGGGTTATCAGCCCCAGCATTTT.

In its sample, this clonotype was seen a few times. V usage is TRBV24-1 and J usage is TRBJ2-3; D is perhaps TRBD2 (7 bases). The germline V gene has CDR1 KGHDR and CDR2 SFDVKD. This CDR3 is 16 amino acids long. With 5 bases removed from V and 3 bases from J, the gap between germline ends came to 17 bases. The CDR3 sequence: CATSALSRGGTDTQYF. The CDR3 DNA is TGTGCCACCAGTGCCTTATCCAGGGGAGGGACAGATACGCAGTATTTT.

V and J are TRBV29-1 and TRBJ2-7; 8 nucleotides align to TRBD2. Germline lookup yields CDR1 SQVTM and CDR2 ANQGSEA. This CDR3 is built from 14 residues. Trimming removed 5 bases from V and 5 bases from J; junction bases left unmatched: 11. The CDR3 reads CSVRARRGAHEQYF. For the CDR3, the DNA is TGCAGCGTTCGAGCGAGGCGGGGGGCCCACGAGCAGTACTTC.

The chain carries TRBV12-3 or TRBV12-4 and TRBJ2-2; D is perhaps TRBD2 (6 bases). V was pared by 5 bases and J by 1 base, with 14 bases between. The length of the CDR3 is 16 residues. The CDR3 DNA reads TGTGCCAGCAGTCCCCGACTAGTTTTGAACACCGGGGAGCTGTTTTTT. It translates to CASSPRLVLNTGELFF.

The V gene is TRBV12-3 or TRBV12-4, the J gene TRBJ2-7; D might be TRBD1 (6 bases). V lost 10 bases and J 2 bases, leaving 18 bases between the germline ends. CDR3 length equals 14 residues. CDR3 sequence (DNA): TGTGCCAACAACAACCAGGGGCTACCCTACGAGCAGTACTTC. Amino acids: CANNNQGLPYEQYF.

CDR3 sequence (DNA): TGCAGCGGGAACCGCAGGAACACTGAAGCTTTCTTT. Amino acids: CSGNRRNTEAFF. The V call is TRBV29-1, the J call TRBJ1-1; no definite D call. Germline V CDR1 and CDR2: SQVTM, ANQGSEA. V lost 7 bases and J 1 base, leaving 10 bases between the germline ends. The CDR3 is 12 amino acids. Full variable domain (remainder filled in from reference TRBV29-1 and TRBJ1-1): SAVISQKPSRDICQRGTSLTIQCQVDSQVTMMFWYRQQPGQSLTLIATANQGSEATYESGFVIDKFPISRPNLTFSTLTVSNMSPEDSSIYLCSGNRRNTEAFFGQGTRLTVV.

The chain links TRBV2 to TRBJ2-7, with D possibly called TRBD1 or TRBD2 (6 bases each). The CDR3 runs 13 residues. The V gene lost 7 bases and the J gene lost 2 bases, with 12 bases spanning the gap. Germline V gives CDR1 SNHLY, CDR2 FYNNEI. CDR3 DNA: TGTGCCAGCAATTGGGGGGACACCTACGAGCAGTACTTC. It encodes CASNWGDTYEQYF.

This clonotype has ten or more counts. The chain links TRBV12-3 or TRBV12-4 to TRBJ2-2; TRBD1 matches 9 bases. CDR3 length: 15 residues. With V trimmed by 6 bases and J by 7 bases, 9 bases remained unmatched. The CDR3 DNA reads TGTGCCAGCAGCCTCCTGGGACAGGGTAGCGGGGAGCTGTTTTTT. Translation: CASSLLGQGSGELFF.

This rearrangement joins TRBV6-1 to TRBJ2-5; the D gene is possibly TRBD1 (5 bases). The germline gives CDR1 MNHNS, CDR2 SASEGT. V was clipped by 7 bases and J by 4 bases, with 19 bases between them. This CDR3 has 15 residues. Here the CDR3 reads CASTPHRGLVETQYF. CDR3 nucleotides: TGTGCCAGCACTCCCCATAGGGGTTTGGTAGAGACCCAGTACTTC.

V is TRBV7-9 and J is TRBJ2-5, with 7 positions matching TRBD1. The trim removed 5 bases at V and 3 bases at J, leaving 12 bases unmatched. Germline V gene lookup returns CDR1 SEHNR and CDR2 FQNEAQ (reference sequence). The CDR3 extends over 16 amino acids. The CDR3, as DNA: TGTGCCAGCAGCCCGGTTGGACAGGACCCAAAAGAGACCCAGTACTTC. Translating it yields CASSPVGQDPKETQYF.